The T cell receptor (beta chain) under discussion was sequenced for a study of T cells after yellow fever vaccination. MiXCR, run by TCRdb on the 5' RACE reads, gives a single entry per CDR3 protein. The repertoire includes about 350,000 distinct CDR3 sequences, roughly 11% of them detected once, and around 19% sits in the top ten. CDR3 length: 15 amino acids. V lost 1 base to trimming and J lost 2 bases, with 11 bases between them. The germline V gene has CDR1 SGHTA and CDR2 FQGNSA. The chain has TRBV7-2 and TRBJ2-5; D is perhaps TRBD1 or TRBD2 (6 bases each). The source material was PBMCs, sampled on the day of the first yellow fever vaccination. The sequence was obtained from a man between 18 and 29 years old who received the YFV17D yellow fever vaccine. CDR3 amino acids: CASSLGRGWQETQYF. The CDR3 nucleotides are TGTGCCAGCAGCTTAGGGAGGGGGTGGCAAGAGACCCAGTACTTC. Complete variable domain (other parts from reference TRBV7-2 and TRBJ2-5): GAGVSQSPSNKVTEKGKDVELRCDPISGHTALYWYRQSLGQGLEFLIYFQGNSAPDKSGLPSDRFSAERTGGSVSTLTIQRTQQEDSAVYLCASSLGRGWQETQYFGPGTRLLVL.